This T cell receptor beta chain was found in a study of shared clonotypes between healthy human individuals. Data came from immunoSEQ multiplex PCR; TCRdb stores just in-frame clones and leaves some out. The sample records about 2.4 million clones, under 95% being singletons. The germline gives CDR1 LNHNV, CDR2 YYDKDF (reference sequence). The CDR3 covers 13 residues. The V end was cut by 1 base, the J end by 8 bases, with 9 bases between. The sequence came from a man aged 18 to 29 in good health. Some clones in this sample may be carry-over from other donors' samples. This chain connects TRBV15 to TRBJ2-1; D could derive from TRBD1 or TRBD2 (5 bases each). The sample taken for sequencing was naive CD4+ T cells from PBMCs. The subset denotes: CD45RA+ positively selected. The CDR3 DNA is TGTGCCACCAGCAGAGCAATGGGGGATGAGCAGTTCTTC. Translated: CATSRAMGDEQFF.